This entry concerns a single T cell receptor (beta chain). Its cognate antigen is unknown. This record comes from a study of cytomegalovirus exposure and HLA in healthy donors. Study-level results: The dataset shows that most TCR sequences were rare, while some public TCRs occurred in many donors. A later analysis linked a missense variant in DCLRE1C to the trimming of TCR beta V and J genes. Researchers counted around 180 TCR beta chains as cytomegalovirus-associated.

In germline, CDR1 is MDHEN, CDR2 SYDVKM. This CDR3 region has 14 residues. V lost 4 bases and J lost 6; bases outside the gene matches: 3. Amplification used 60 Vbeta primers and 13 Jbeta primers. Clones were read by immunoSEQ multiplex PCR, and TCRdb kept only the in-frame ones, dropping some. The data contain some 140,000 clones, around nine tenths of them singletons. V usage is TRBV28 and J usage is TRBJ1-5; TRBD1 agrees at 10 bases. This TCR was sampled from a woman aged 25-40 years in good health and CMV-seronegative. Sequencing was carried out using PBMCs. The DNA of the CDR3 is TGTGCCAGCAGTTATAGGACAGGGGGTCAGCCCCAGCATTTT. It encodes CASSYRTGGQPQHF.